Listed below are T cell receptor beta chains from one sample, sequenced in a study of a mutant IDH1 vaccine in newly diagnosed glioma. These receptors lack a known antigen. Using immunoSEQ multiplex PCR, the repertoire was profiled, and TCRdb retains in-frame clones only, with some absent. The data hold about 39,000 clones, with 80% observed a single time. Sample: peripheral blood mononuclear cells (PBMCs), taken from a glioma patient whose treatment included an IDH1 peptide vaccine. These receptors came from a woman in her thirties with glioma. Some clones in this sample may be carry-over from other donors' samples. The CDR3 runs from the conserved cysteine through the conserved F or W. A D gene is named only where the DNA matches it firmly. Expanded clones get a size class; other rows say once, few or many, or leave the size out.

cdr3_length | clone_size | d_call | j_call | v_call | cdr3_nt | cdr3_aa
15 | NA | NA | TRBJ2-2 | TRBV5-1 | TGCGCCAGCGCCCCCGCCAGGGCCAACACCGGGGAGCTGTTTTTT | CASAPARANTGELFF
13 | NA | NA | TRBJ1-1 | TRBV19 | TGTGCCGGATTCAAAGGAGCGAACACTGAAGCTTTCTTT | CAGFKGANTEAFF
14 | NA | NA | TRBJ1-3 | TRBV10-3 | TGTGCCTCAAAGACACCGAGCTCTGGAAACACCATATATTTT | CASKTPSSGNTIYF
14 | NA | NA | TRBJ1-4 | TRBV5-4 | TGTGCCAGCAGCCCCAGCCTCCGGGATGAAAAACTGTTTTTT | CASSPSLRDEKLFF
15 | once | NA | TRBJ2-2 | TRBV13 | TGTGCCAGCAGCCCAGAGGGGGGCCGGGTCGGGGAGCTGTTTTTT | CASSPEGGRVGELFF
13 | NA | NA | TRBJ1-1 | TRBV19 | TGTGCCAGTAGGAGGGGATCCAACACTGAAGCTTTCTTT | CASRRGSNTEAFF
15 | NA | NA | TRBJ2-3 | TRBV5-4 | TGTGCCAGCAGCTTGCCAAGTCGGGAGCCGGATACGCAGTATTTT | CASSLPSREPDTQYF
13 | NA | NA | TRBJ1-2 | TRBV30 | TGTGCCTGGAATTCCGTGGGTAACTATGGCTACACCTTC | CAWNSVGNYGYTF
14 | NA | NA | TRBJ1-1 | TRBV19 | TGTGCCAGTAGTGGGAGACCTTGGGCGTCTGAAGCTTTCTTT | CASSGRPWASEAFF
14 | NA | NA | TRBJ1-1 | TRBV11-2 | TGTGCCAGCAGCTTGGCAGGGGCCCTCACTGAAGCTTTCTTT | CASSLAGALTEAFF
17 | NA | NA | TRBJ2-6 | TRBV5-1 | TGCGCCAGCAGCTTGGCAGGTACCAGCTCTGGGGCCAACGTCCTGACTTTC | CASSLAGTSSGANVLTF
14 | NA | NA | TRBJ2-2 | TRBV9 | TGTGCCAGCAGCGTTTCTGTGGGGACCGGGGAGCTGTTTTTT | CASSVSVGTGELFF
15 | NA | NA | TRBJ2-6 | TRBV7-9 | TGTGCCAGCAGCTTCGAAACTTCTGGGGCCAACGTCCTGACTTTC | CASSFETSGANVLTF
14 | NA | TRBD1 | TRBJ2-7 | TRBV5-1 | TGCGCCAGCAGCGTAGGGACAGCATTCTACGAGCAGTACTTC | CASSVGTAFYEQYF
15 | NA | TRBD2 | TRBJ2-1 | TRBV5-1 | TGCGCCAGCAGCTCGCTTAGCGGGCCCTACAATGAGCAGTTCTTC | CASSSLSGPYNEQFF
14 | NA | NA | TRBJ2-2 | TRBV7-9 | TGTGCCAGCAGCCCCCCCATGAACACCGGGGAGCTGTTTTTT | CASSPPMNTGELFF
14 | NA | NA | TRBJ1-3 | TRBV7-8 | TGTGCCAGCAGGATAACGACAGCGGGAAACACCATATATTTT | CASRITTAGNTIYF
15 | NA | TRBD1 | TRBJ2-5 | TRBV10-3 | TGTGCCATCAGTGAACGGACAGGACAACAAGAGACCCAGTACTTC | CAISERTGQQETQYF
13 | once | NA | TRBJ1-5 | TRBV28 | TGTGCCAGCAGTCCGGTGGTAGGACAGCCCCAGCATTTT | CASSPVVGQPQHF
15 | NA | TRBD1 | TRBJ1-1 | TRBV29-1 | TGCAGCGTTGAAGCTTGGACAGGAGGGAACACTGAAGCTTTCTTT | CSVEAWTGGNTEAFF
16 | NA | TRBD1 | TRBJ2-3 | TRBV7-9 | TGTGCCAGCAGGCATGGCGACAGGGGGCGGACAGATACGCAGTATTTT | CASRHGDRGRTDTQYF
16 | NA | TRBD2 | TRBJ2-5 | TRBV5-1 | TGCGCCAGCAGCTTGGGTACTAGCGGGAGTCGAGAGACCCAGTACTTC | CASSLGTSGSRETQYF
13 | NA | NA | TRBJ2-7 | TRBV7-9 | TGTGCCAGCAGCTTGGACAGCTCCTACGAGCAGTACTTC | CASSLDSSYEQYF
15 | NA | NA | TRBJ1-4 | TRBV19 | TGTGCCAGTAGTCCATCGCGACAGGCCAATGAAAAACTGTTTTTT | CASSPSRQANEKLFF
18 | once | NA | TRBJ2-5 | TRBV18 | TGTGCCAGCTCACTGGGGAAACTGACCGGCGCCTCGGGGGAGACCCAGTACTTC | CASSLGKLTGASGETQYF
15 | NA | TRBD2 | TRBJ2-3 | TRBV6-1 | TGTGCCACGGGTAGCGGGAGGGCCAACGCAGATACGCAGTATTTT | CATGSGRANADTQYF
11 | NA | NA | TRBJ1-1 | TRBV2 | TGTGCCAGCAGTGGCGACGGGGAAGCTTTCTTT | CASSGDGEAFF
13 | few | NA | TRBJ1-1 | TRBV6-5 | TGTGCCAGCAGTTTGGGGTTGAACACTGAAGCTTTCTTT | CASSLGLNTEAFF
13 | once | NA | TRBJ2-1 | TRBV7-9 | TGTGCCAGCGAAAGGACAGCAGGCAATGAGCAGTTCTTC | CASERTAGNEQFF
12 | NA | NA | TRBJ2-1 | TRBV18 | TGTGCCAGCTCACCAATGGGAAATGAGCAGTTCTTC | CASSPMGNEQFF
15 | NA | TRBD1 | TRBJ1-1 | TRBV6-6 | TGTGCCAGCAGTTCCCGACAGGGCTTGAACACTGAAGCTTTCTTT | CASSSRQGLNTEAFF
13 | NA | NA | TRBJ2-1 | TRBV6-6 | TGTGCCAGCAGCCTCGGACGGGAGAATGAGCAGTTCTTC | CASSLGRENEQFF
15 | NA | TRBD1 | TRBJ1-2 | TRBV2 | TGTGCCAGCAGTGGAATGGGACAGGGGACAGGCGGCTACACCTTC | CASSGMGQGTGGYTF
17 | NA | TRBD1 | TRBJ2-2 | TRBV7-9 | TGTGCCAGCAGCACGGAACAGGGGGCTAGGAACACCGGGGAGCTGTTTTTT | CASSTEQGARNTGELFF
15 | NA | TRBD1 | TRBJ1-1 | TRBV18 | TGTGCCAGCTCACTACAGGGACAGGGGAAAACTGAAGCTTTCTTT | CASSLQGQGKTEAFF
14 | NA | TRBD1 | TRBJ2-6 | TRBV29-1 | TGCAGCGTGTTGGGACAGACTGGGGCCAACGTCCTGACTTTC | CSVLGQTGANVLTF
15 | NA | NA | TRBJ2-1 | TRBV9 | TGTGCCAGCAGCGTAGAAGGAGAGGCTTTGGATGAGCAGTTCTTC | CASSVEGEALDEQFF
15 | NA | NA | TRBJ2-5 | TRBV15 | TGTGCCACCAGCAGGTCCCATCGGGGAGAAGAGACCCAGTACTTC | CATSRSHRGEETQYF
13 | NA | NA | TRBJ1-2 | TRBV7-9 | TGTGCCAGCTCCTTGGGAGGACTCTATGGCTACACCTTC | CASSLGGLYGYTF
14 | NA | TRBD1 | TRBJ1-4 | TRBV29-1 | TGCAGCGTTGAAGACAGGGGGACTAATGAAAAACTGTTTTTT | CSVEDRGTNEKLFF
15 | NA | NA | TRBJ1-4 | TRBV27 | TGTGCCAGCGGATTTCGACTTGCAACTAATGAAAAACTGTTTTTT | CASGFRLATNEKLFF
12 | NA | NA | TRBJ2-3 | TRBV10-3 | TGTGCCATCAGTGAGTTCGTTGATACGCAGTATTTT | CAISEFVDTQYF
14 | NA | TRBD2 | TRBJ2-7 | TRBV9 | TGTGCCAGCAGCAGGACTAGCGGGAGCGTCGAGCAGTACTTC | CASSRTSGSVEQYF
15 | few | TRBD1 | TRBJ1-2 | TRBV11-1 | TGTGCCAGCAGCTTATACCGGGACAGGAACTATGGCTACACCTTC | CASSLYRDRNYGYTF
19 | NA | TRBD1 | TRBJ1-1 | TRBV5-4 | TGTGCCAGCACCACTGGGGGTTTGATTACAGGGGGCTGGAACACTGAAGCTTTCTTT | CASTTGGLITGGWNTEAFF
13 | NA | NA | TRBJ2-1 | TRBV2 | TGTGCCAGCAGCGTACAACTAGCAAATGAGCAGTTCTTC | CASSVQLANEQFF
16 | NA | TRBD1 | TRBJ1-4 | TRBV10-3 | TGTGCCATCAGTGAGCAGGGGGAAGGTACTAATGAAAAACTGTTTTTT | CAISEQGEGTNEKLFF
14 | NA | TRBD1 | TRBJ1-1 | TRBV6-5 | TGTGCCAGCAGTCCGGGACAGGGAAACACTGAAGCTTTCTTT | CASSPGQGNTEAFF
15 | NA | TRBD1 | TRBJ2-2 | TRBV27 | TGTGCCAGCAGAAATACCCAGGGGGCGTTGGGGGAGCTGTTTTTT | CASRNTQGALGELFF
13 | once | NA | TRBJ1-6 | TRBV10-3 | TGTGCCATCAGTGACGGCGATAATTCACCCCTCCACTTT | CAISDGDNSPLHF